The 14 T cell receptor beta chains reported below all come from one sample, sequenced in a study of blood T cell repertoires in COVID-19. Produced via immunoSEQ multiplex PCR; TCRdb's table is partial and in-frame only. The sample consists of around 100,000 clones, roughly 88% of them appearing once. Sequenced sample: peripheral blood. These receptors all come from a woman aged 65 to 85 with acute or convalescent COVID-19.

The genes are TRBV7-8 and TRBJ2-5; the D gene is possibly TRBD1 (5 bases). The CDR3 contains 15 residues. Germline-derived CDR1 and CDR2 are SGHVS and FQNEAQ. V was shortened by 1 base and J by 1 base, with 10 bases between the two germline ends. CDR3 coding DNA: TGTGCCAGCAGCTTAGTGGGGCAGACCCAAGAGACCCAGTACTTC. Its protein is CASSLVGQTQETQYF.

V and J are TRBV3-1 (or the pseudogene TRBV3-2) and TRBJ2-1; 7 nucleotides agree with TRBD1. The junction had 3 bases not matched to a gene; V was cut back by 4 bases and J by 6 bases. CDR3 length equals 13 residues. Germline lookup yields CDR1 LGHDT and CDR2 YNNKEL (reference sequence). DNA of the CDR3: TGTGCCAGCAGCCCCACAGGGGTCAATGAGCAGTTCTTC. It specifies CASSPTGVNEQFF.

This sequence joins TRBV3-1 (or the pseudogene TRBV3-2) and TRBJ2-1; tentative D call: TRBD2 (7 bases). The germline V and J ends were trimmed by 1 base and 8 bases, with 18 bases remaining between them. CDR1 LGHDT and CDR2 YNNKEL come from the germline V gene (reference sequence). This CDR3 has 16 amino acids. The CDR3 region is CASSQVVGLGGDEQFF. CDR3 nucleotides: TGTGCCAGCAGCCAAGTGGTGGGTCTAGGGGGGGATGAGCAGTTCTTC.

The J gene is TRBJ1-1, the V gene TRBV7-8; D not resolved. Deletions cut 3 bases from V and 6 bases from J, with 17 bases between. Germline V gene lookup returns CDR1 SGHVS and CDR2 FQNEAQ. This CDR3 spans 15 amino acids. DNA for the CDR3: TGTGCCAGCAGCTTGCCCTCCGTTCCCGGGGCTGAAGCTTTCTTT. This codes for CASSLPSVPGAEAFF.

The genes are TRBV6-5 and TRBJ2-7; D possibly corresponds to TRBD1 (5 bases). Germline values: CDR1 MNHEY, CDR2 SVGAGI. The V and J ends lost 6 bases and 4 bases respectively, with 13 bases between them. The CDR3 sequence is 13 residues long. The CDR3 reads CASSFGASYEQYF. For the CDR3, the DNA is TGTGCCAGCAGCTTTGGGGCCTCATACGAGCAGTACTTC.

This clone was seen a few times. The CDR3 DNA is TGTGCCAGCAGCCCCGGGACAGCCCTTTTGAACACTGAAGCTTTCTTT. Residues: CASSPGTALLNTEAFF. The chain couples TRBV13 to TRBJ1-1; 7 bases are shared with TRBD1. The V gene's germline CDR1 is PRHDT and CDR2 FYEKMQ (reference sequence). Trimming took 5 bases from V and 0 from J; bases not matched to a gene: 9. The CDR3 has 16 amino acids.

The CDR3 bases are TGCGCCAGCAGCGCGGGACTAGCGGGAGGTATAGACAATGAGCAGTTCTTC. Translating gives CASSAGLAGGIDNEQFF. The chain has TRBV5-1 and TRBJ2-1, with 15 bases aligning to TRBD2. V trimming: 4 bases; J trimming: 5 bases; junction bases outside the gene matches: 7. In germline, CDR1 is SGHRS, CDR2 YFSETQ. CDR3 length equals 17 residues.

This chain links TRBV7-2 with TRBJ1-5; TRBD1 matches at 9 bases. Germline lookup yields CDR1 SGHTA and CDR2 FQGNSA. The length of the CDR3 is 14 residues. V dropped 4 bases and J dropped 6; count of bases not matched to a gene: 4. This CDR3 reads CASSSGQGAQPQHF. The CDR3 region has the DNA TGTGCCAGCAGCTCGGGACAGGGAGCTCAGCCCCAGCATTTT.

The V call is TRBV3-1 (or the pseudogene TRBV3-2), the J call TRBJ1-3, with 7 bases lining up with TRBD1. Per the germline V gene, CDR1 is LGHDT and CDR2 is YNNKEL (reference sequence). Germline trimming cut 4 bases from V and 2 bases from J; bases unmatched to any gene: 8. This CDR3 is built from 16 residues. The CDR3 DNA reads TGTGCCAGCAGCCCCATCCCTGACAGGGCTGGAAACACCATATATTTT. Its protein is CASSPIPDRAGNTIYF.

DNA for the CDR3: TGTGCCAGCAGTGAAGTACGGACAACCTACAATGAGCAGTTCTTC. Encoded protein: CASSEVRTTYNEQFF. The chain recombines TRBV6-1 with TRBJ2-1, with a possible D match to TRBD1 (5 bases). This CDR3 comprises 15 residues. Germline CDR1 is MNHNS and CDR2 is SASEGT. V lost 1 base to trimming and J lost 2 bases, with 9 bases between them.

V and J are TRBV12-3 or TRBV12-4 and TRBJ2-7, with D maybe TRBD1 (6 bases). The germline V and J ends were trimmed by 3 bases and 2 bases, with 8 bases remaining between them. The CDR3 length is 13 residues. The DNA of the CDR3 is TGTGCCAGCAGTTTGCAGGGGACCTACGAGCAGTACTTC. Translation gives CASSLQGTYEQYF.

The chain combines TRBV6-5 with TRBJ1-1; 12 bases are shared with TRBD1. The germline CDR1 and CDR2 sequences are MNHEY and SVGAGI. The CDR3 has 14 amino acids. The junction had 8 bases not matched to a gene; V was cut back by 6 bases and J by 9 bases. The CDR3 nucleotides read TGTGCCAGCAGCCCCACCCGGGACAGGGGGCAAGCTTTCTTT. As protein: CASSPTRDRGQAFF.

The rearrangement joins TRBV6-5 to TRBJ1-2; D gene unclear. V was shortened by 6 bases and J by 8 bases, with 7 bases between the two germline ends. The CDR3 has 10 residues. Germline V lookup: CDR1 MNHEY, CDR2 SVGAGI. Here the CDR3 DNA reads TGTGCCAGCAGGAGAGGGGGCTACACCTTC. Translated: CASRRGGYTF.

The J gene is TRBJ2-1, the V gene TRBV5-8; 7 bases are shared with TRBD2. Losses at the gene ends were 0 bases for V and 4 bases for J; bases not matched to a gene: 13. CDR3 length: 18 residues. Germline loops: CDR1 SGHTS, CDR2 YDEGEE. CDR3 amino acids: CASSLVRGASGIYNEQFF. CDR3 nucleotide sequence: TGTGCCAGCAGCTTGGTAAGAGGGGCAAGCGGGATTTACAATGAGCAGTTCTTC.